This T cell receptor (beta chain) is drawn from a study of T-cell memory formation after mild COVID-19 (dated by TCRdb to the early 2020s). General notes on the study: TCR sequence clusters from the two donors were largely donor specific. The cohort was made up of two young adult volunteers, one female and one male, who were previously healthy. Longitudinal TCRalpha and TCRbeta repertoire sequencing tracked T-cell clones expanding and contracting after mild COVID-19 in a couple of donors. Study-wide findings and limitations: Contracting CD4+ clones were found mainly in CM and EM memory subsets, while CD8+ clones were enriched in EMRA. From day 15 to 85, contracting clones showed balanced CD4/CD8 phenotypes, whereas a second wave of clones that expanded from day 15 to 37 leaned towards CD4+. Whether the second-wave clones peaking on day 37 were SARS-CoV-2 specific was not confirmed. The study covered only a couple of mild cases, and larger cohorts including severe cases with pre-infection samples were considered necessary. The detection of some responding clones in pre-infection memory suggests that pre-existing cross-reactive memory T cells joined the SARS-CoV-2 response.

Instrument on record: Illumina NovaSeq 6000. cDNA libraries for TCRalpha and TCRbeta were prepared by 5'RACE using constant-segment primers, with sample barcodes and unique molecular identifiers added. Trizol reagent was used to extract RNA from every sample. Library amplification was performed in two PCR steps, and a second sample barcode and Illumina TruSeq adapters were introduced in the second step. Sequencing of the libraries was done on an Illumina NovaSeq, producing 2 x 150 bp paired-end reads. The paper's processing steps were these. With migec v1.2.7, reads were demultiplexed and then collapsed into UMI-guided consensus sequences. Using mixcr v2.1.11, UMI consensuses were aligned to TRA and TRB V and J templates and then assembled into clonotypes. A clonotype was counted as expanded or contracted only when both edgeR and NoisET called the clonotype significant, with the noise models trained on biological replicates. For edgeR calls, the cutoffs were a false discovery rate-adjusted p below 0.01 and a log2 fold-change threshold of 1. PCA with hierarchical clustering of max-normalized trajectories of the 1000 most abundant clonotypes was used as exploratory dynamics analysis. Separately sequenced CD4+ and CD8+ repertoires were used to assign the CD4 or CD8 phenotype of responding clones. Clones were called with MiXCR by TCRdb after fastp trimmed the public reads at Q25, and only in-frame beta chains were retained. Duplicate CDR3 protein sequences are folded into a single record with the most common DNA and genes. The V and J calls shown here were made by TCRdb, not taken from the authors' results. The sample records some 350,000 distinct CDR3 sequences, over 10% of which are singletons. Over 20% of the sample is taken by the ten largest.

From cysteine to phenylalanine, the CDR3 is 16 amino acids long. Only the CDR3 region is kept as DNA, spanning 48 bases read in frame from base 1. CDR1 and CDR2 were assigned from the germline V gene as SQVTM and ANQGSEA. Ends trimmed: V by 6 bases, J by 6 bases; bases unmatched to a gene: 13. Ficoll-Paque density gradient centrifugation was the method used to isolate PBMCs. This clonotype was seen only a few times. Which antigen it targets is not known. No per-base quality is available; no much larger clone lies one base away. Sequenced input: PBMCs or a T cell subset sorted from them (not recorded which). The chain is made from TRBV29-1 and TRBJ2-1, with TRBD2 identical over 11 junction bases. The TCR originated in a man between 18 and 29 years old who had mild COVID-19 (a few samples of this study predate the infection). The sample titles of this study are shuffled in the database, so cell type and time point are left out; the donor was told from shared clones. The CDR3 reads CSVAPTSGGSPNEQFF. The nucleotides are TGCAGCGTCGCCCCCACTAGCGGGGGATCTCCCAATGAGCAGTTCTTC.